The rows below give T cell receptor beta chains drawn from one sample of a study of cytomegalovirus exposure and HLA in healthy donors. This table comes from immunoSEQ multiplex PCR, and its TCRdb copy is limited to in-frame clones, with some not included. The table has 200,000 to 250,000 clones, 75% to 90% seen once. Sequencing was performed on PBMCs. These TCRs come from a boy aged 2 to 9 in good health and CMV-seronegative. Each CDR3 is given with its conserved first and last residue. D genes are given only for firm matches. Rows give clone size only sometimes, using once, few, many, or a class for an expanded clone.

>-|TRBV5-6|-|TRBJ1-2
CASSLGLGGYTF
TGTGCCAGCAGCTTGGGCCTCGGGGGCTACACCTTC
>-|TRBV19|-|TRBJ2-1
CASSIEFFSYNEQFF
TGTGCCAGTAGTATAGAATTCTTCTCCTACAATGAGCAGTTCTTC
>few|TRBV6-6|TRBD2|TRBJ2-3
CASRPGLAGDTQYF
TGTGCCAGCAGACCCGGACTAGCGGGTGATACGCAGTATTTT
>-|TRBV15|-|TRBJ2-5
CATSRAKRERETQYF
TGTGCCACCAGCAGAGCTAAAAGGGAGCGGGAGACCCAGTACTTC
>-|TRBV19|TRBD1|TRBJ1-6
CASSITGVRNSPLHF
TGTGCCAGTAGTATCACAGGGGTGCGGAATTCACCCCTCCACTTT
>once|TRBV19|-|TRBJ1-2
CASMQKNYGYTF
TGTGCCAGTATGCAGAAGAACTATGGCTACACCTTC
>-|TRBV4-1|TRBD2|TRBJ2-7
CASSFGLAGNYEQYF
TGCGCCAGCAGCTTCGGACTAGCGGGGAACTACGAGCAGTACTTC
>-|TRBV27|-|TRBJ1-5
CASSPAGSNQPQHF
TGTGCCAGCAGTCCCGCGGGGAGCAATCAGCCCCAGCATTTT
>-|TRBV19|-|TRBJ1-1
CASSIAQTEVNTEAFF
TGTGCCAGTAGTATAGCCCAGACAGAGGTGAACACTGAAGCTTTCTTT
>-|TRBV2|-|TRBJ2-1
CASTIGGGGNEQFF
TGTGCCAGCACCATTGGGGGGGGCGGCAATGAGCAGTTCTTC
>-|TRBV27|TRBD2|TRBJ2-5
CASSYGGTLQETQYF
TGTGCCAGCAGTTACGGGGGGACCCTCCAAGAGACCCAGTACTTC
>-|TRBV19|-|TRBJ2-5
CASSIDGETQYF
TGTGCCAGTAGTATAGACGGAGAGACCCAGTACTTC
>-|TRBV9|TRBD2|TRBJ2-7
CASSPRLAVYEQYF
TGTGCCAGCAGCCCAAGACTAGCGGTCTACGAGCAGTACTTC
>-|TRBV7-2|-|TRBJ2-7
CASSLAGSGSNYEQYF
TGTGCCAGCAGCTTAGCGGGGAGCGGGTCTAACTACGAGCAGTACTTC
>-|TRBV2|-|TRBJ2-2
CADRHVSGELFF
TGTGCCGACCGACACGTCAGCGGGGAGCTGTTTTTT
>once|TRBV18|TRBD2|TRBJ2-2
CASSLTSGNTGELFF
TGTGCCAGCTCTCTTACTAGCGGAAACACCGGGGAGCTGTTTTTT
>-|TRBV18|-|TRBJ1-1
CASSPGGGARTEAFF
TGTGCCAGCTCACCTGGAGGGGGGGCGAGGACTGAAGCTTTCTTT
>-|TRBV7-6|-|TRBJ2-1
CASSLIPPGDLGYRSYNEQFF
TGTGCCAGCAGCTTAATTCCACCGGGGGATTTAGGGTACCGCTCCTACAATGAGCAGTTCTTC
>few|TRBV27|-|TRBJ2-2
CASSLSGQGSGELFF
TGTGCCAGCAGTTTATCGGGGCAGGGGAGCGGGGAGCTGTTTTTT
>-|TRBV6-1|TRBD2|TRBJ2-1
CALQRQRGFDEQFF
TGTGCCCTGCAGCGTCAGCGGGGATTCGATGAGCAGTTCTTC
>-|TRBV5-6|-|TRBJ1-3
CASSQDAGPLSGNTIYF
TGTGCCAGCAGCCAGGACGCGGGACCTCTCTCTGGAAACACCATATATTTT
>-|TRBV5-1|-|TRBJ2-1
CASSLVGQSFF
TGCGCCAGCAGCTTGGTGGGACAAAGTTTCTTC
>few|TRBV6-1|TRBD1|TRBJ1-1
CASSEDRGIRYTEAFF
TGTGCCAGCAGTGAGGACAGGGGGATAAGGTACACTGAAGCTTTCTTT
>-|TRBV2|-|TRBJ1-4
CASSEGGLPYNEKLFF
TGTGCCAGCAGTGAAGGTGGACTGCCGTATAATGAAAAACTGTTTTTT
>-|TRBV5-1|TRBD1|TRBJ2-7
CASSFSGTDSYEQYF
TGCGCCAGCAGCTTCTCGGGGACAGATTCCTACGAGCAGTACTTC
>-|TRBV11-2|-|TRBJ1-3
CASSLIQGTGNTIYF
TGTGCCAGCAGCTTAATTCAGGGGACCGGGAACACCATATATTTT
>-|TRBV7-2|-|TRBJ1-5
CASSRQPGNQPQHF
TGTGCCAGCAGCCGACAGCCCGGCAATCAGCCCCAGCATTTT
>-|TRBV13|TRBD1|TRBJ2-7
CASSLFVGQGPYEQYF
TGTGCCAGCAGCTTATTTGTTGGACAGGGTCCCTACGAGCAGTACTTC
>-|TRBV4-1|TRBD2|TRBJ2-7
CASSHLLAGVYEQYF
TGCGCCAGCAGCCACTTACTAGCGGGGGTCTACGAGCAGTACTTC
>-|TRBV4-2|-|TRBJ2-6
CASSQEVGSGANVLTF
TGTGCCAGCAGCCAAGAGGTAGGGAGCGGGGCCAACGTCCTGACTTTC
>-|TRBV5-1|-|TRBJ2-1
CASSLGGLNEQFF
TGCGCCAGCAGCTTGGGGGGGCTGAATGAGCAGTTCTTC
>once|TRBV27|-|TRBJ2-7
CASSLSASLAASYEQYF
TGTGCCAGCAGTTTATCGGCCTCCTTAGCGGCCTCCTACGAGCAGTACTTC
>-|TRBV7-9|-|TRBJ2-2
CASSPGVGTGELFF
TGTGCCAGCAGCCCCGGGGTTGGCACCGGGGAGCTGTTTTTT
>-|TRBV4-2|TRBD2|TRBJ2-1
CASSVAGLAGLSSYNEQFF
TGTGCCAGCAGCGTAGCGGGACTAGCGGGCCTCAGCTCCTACAATGAGCAGTTCTTC
>-|TRBV6-1|TRBD1|TRBJ2-3
CASSERTGPSTDTQYF
TGTGCCAGCAGTGAACGGACAGGGCCCAGCACAGATACGCAGTATTTT
>-|TRBV19|-|TRBJ1-1
CASSRGGGTEAFF
TGTGCCAGTAGTAGGGGAGGAGGCACTGAAGCTTTCTTT
>-|TRBV15|TRBD1|TRBJ2-7
CATSDRDRSSYEQYF
TGTGCCACCAGCGACCGGGACAGGAGCTCCTACGAGCAGTACTTC
>-|TRBV7-2|TRBD1|TRBJ2-5
CASSFAGGETQYF
TGTGCCAGCAGCTTTGCAGGGGGTGAGACCCAGTACTTC
>-|TRBV27|-|TRBJ1-2
CASSVAGLYGYTF
TGTGCCAGCAGCGTTGCAGGGCTCTATGGCTACACCTTC
>-|TRBV29-1|-|TRBJ2-1
CSVDGDAWRDYNEQFF
TGCAGCGTTGACGGCGACGCGTGGCGGGATTACAATGAGCAGTTCTTC
>-|TRBV27|-|TRBJ1-3
CASSKQGNGNTIYF
TGTGCCAGCAGTAAACAGGGAAACGGAAACACCATATATTTT
>-|TRBV18|-|TRBJ1-1
CASSPLPGTEAFF
TGTGCCAGCTCACCCCTTCCGGGCACTGAAGCTTTCTTT
>-|TRBV29-1|-|TRBJ2-7
CSVVGPQSYEQYF
TGCAGCGTTGTGGGTCCACAGTCGTACGAGCAGTACTTC
>-|TRBV2|TRBD2|TRBJ2-2
CASSEGTSGSGSGELFF
TGTGCCAGCAGTGAAGGGACTAGCGGGAGTGGTTCCGGGGAGCTGTTTTTT
>-|TRBV6-5|TRBD1|TRBJ1-1
CASSSSPGQGSEAFF
TGTGCCAGCAGTTCATCCCCGGGACAGGGATCGGAAGCTTTCTTT
>-|TRBV27|-|TRBJ1-5
CASSFRGGQPQHF
TGTGCCAGCAGTTTCCGGGGGGGTCAGCCCCAGCATTTT